This TCR beta chain was retrieved from a study of blood T cell repertoires in COVID-19. Generated by immunoSEQ multiplex PCR, the TCRdb table keeps only in-frame clones and is missing some. The table shows around 270,000 clones, with 80% to 85% occurring only once. This CDR3 is built from 14 residues. CDR1 is SNHLY, CDR2 FYNNEI, per germline. V lost 7 bases to trimming and J lost 0 bases; unmatched junction nucleotides: 2. Sequenced sample: peripheral blood. The chain joins TRBV2 to TRBJ2-4; 8 nucleotides agree with TRBD2. The receptor was derived from a person aged 70 to 85 with COVID-19, enrolled during active disease. The CDR3 bases are TGTGCCAGCACGGGGGGGGTAGCCAAAAACATTCAGTACTTC. Translating it yields CASTGGVAKNIQYF.